The T cell receptor beta chain described here comes from a study of T-cell reconstitution after alpha-beta-depleted transplantation in children. Unique molecular identifiers were built into the TCRbeta library. TCRdb re-analysed the PCR reads in MiXCR, keeping a single row per CDR3 protein. The sample lists 70,000 or so distinct CDR3 sequences, approximately 11% occurring once. This clonotype was counted ten times or more. Sample: PBMCs, taken before TCRalphabeta/CD19-depleted stem cell transplant. The clonotype originates from a boy aged 10-17 years with acute myeloid leukemia, due to receive a stem cell transplant.

CDR3 residues: CASNLQVLLDTQYF. The CDR3 DNA sequence: TGTGCCAGCAATCTCCAAGTGCTTCTAGATACGCAGTATTTT. This chain uses TRBV12-3 or TRBV12-4 with TRBJ2-3; D call uncertain. CDR3 length equals 14 residues. V lost 7 bases, J lost 5 bases, and 16 bases lay in between.